The 23 T cell receptor beta chains below all came from one sample that was sequenced in a study of glioma-infiltrating T cells. Amplification of TCR alpha and beta CDR3 regions from RNA used iRepertoire nested multiplex PCR. Via MiXCR, TCRdb re-called the multiplex PCR reads, giving one row per CDR3 protein. Of more than 350,000 distinct CDR3 sequences listed, about 40% were seen once; the top ten hold more than 10%. What was sequenced was glioma tissue, nonneoplastic brain tissue, or PBMCs (not recorded which). The receptors stem from a human donor with low-grade glioma or glioblastoma, undergoing nonglioma brain surgery, or in good health (not recorded which).

This clonotype was recorded at least ten times. This chain joins TRBV7-2 and TRBJ1-4; 9 bases match TRBD1. This CDR3 is 15 amino acids long. The ends lost 2 bases at V and 7 bases at J; junction bases unmatched: 5. Germline CDR1 is SGHTA and CDR2 is FQGNSA. CDR3 sequence: CASSLNTGGGEKLFF. The CDR3 DNA is TGTGCCAGCAGCTTAAACACAGGGGGCGGTGAAAAACTGTTTTTT.

In the case of this clonotype: Since a much larger clone is just one base distant, this may be a read error. This chain links TRBV20-1 with TRBJ2-1; a weak D match, TRBD2 (5 bases). Per germline, CDR1 DFQATT and CDR2 SNEGSKA (reference sequence). Trimming took off 1 base at V and 4 bases at J, with 17 bases between the two ends. The CDR3 spans 16 residues. The CDR3 region has the DNA TGCAGTGCTAGAGCCTTCCTGGCGGGCAGATACAATGAGCAGTTCTTC. This gives the protein CSARAFLAGRYNEQFF.

With regard to this clonotype: It may be a read error: a sequence one base away is much more abundant. V is TRBV28 and J is TRBJ2-1; D is unresolved. Trimming removed 8 bases from V and 4 bases from J, with 18 bases in between. Germline V gives CDR1 MDHEN, CDR2 SYDVKM. This CDR3 spans 15 amino acids. CDR3 in amino acids: CASYPGVNPYNEQFF. DNA of the CDR3: TGTGCCAGCTACCCTGGGGTGAATCCTTACAATGAGCAGTTCTTC.

This clonotype has a handful of counts. This chain joins TRBV6-1 and TRBJ1-1; possibly TRBD1 for D (6 bases). Germline-derived CDR1 and CDR2 are MNHNS and SASEGT. This CDR3 spans 13 amino acids. Trimming took off 7 bases at V and 4 bases at J, with 13 bases between the two ends. CDR3 sequence: CASTPRGGTEAFF. DNA for the CDR3: TGTGCCAGCACCCCCAGGGGTGGCACTGAAGCTTTCTTT.

V usage is TRBV19 and J usage is TRBJ2-2, with a tentative D call TRBD2 (6 bases). V was cut by 7 bases and J by 5 bases, with 17 bases left in between. There are 15 residues in the CDR3. Germline CDR1 reads LNHDA; CDR2 reads SQIVND (reference sequence). CDR3 amino acids: CASTPSPAGTGELFF. The CDR3 nucleotides are TGTGCCAGTACCCCAAGCCCGGCGGGGACCGGGGAGCTGTTTTTT. The variable domain in full, completed from reference TRBV19 and TRBJ2-2, reads DGGITQSPKYLFRKEGQNVTLSCEQNLNHDAMYWYRQDPGQGLRLIYYSQIVNDFQKGDIAEGYSVSREKKESFPLTVTSAQKNPTAFYLCASTPSPAGTGELFFGEGSRLTVL.

V gene TRBV7-2 combines with J gene TRBJ2-3; 7 bases map to TRBD2. The germline V gene encodes CDR1 SGHTA and CDR2 FQGNSA. The CDR3 is 17 residues long. V shed 1 base and J 2 bases; nucleotides not matched to a gene: 9. The DNA of the CDR3 is TGTGCCAGCAGCTTAGAGGTTAGCGGGTTATTCACAGATACGCAGTATTTT. Translated: CASSLEVSGLFTDTQYF.

The CDR3 region is CASGLTQRGMGDQPQHF. Here the CDR3 DNA reads TGTGCCAGCGGTCTAACCCAGCGGGGAATGGGCGATCAGCCCCAGCATTTT. The rearrangement links TRBV2 to TRBJ1-5; no definite D call. The CDR3 has 17 residues. The germline V gene has CDR1 SNHLY and CDR2 FYNNEI. The ends were cut back, 8 bases at V and 5 bases at J, with 25 bases in the middle.

The rearrangement uses TRBV29-1 and TRBJ1-5; no definite D call. The ends were cut back, 0 bases at V and 9 bases at J, with 12 bases in the middle. CDR1 and CDR2 from the germline V gene are SQVTM and ANQGSEA. CDR3 size: 13 residues. The CDR3 nucleotides read TGCAGCGTTGAAGAGACGCCCCTTGCGCCCCAGCATTTT. Amino acids: CSVEETPLAPQHF.

About this clonotype: This sequence may be a read error, since a much larger clone differs from it by one base. The CDR3 sequence: CTIYTDEQYF. The CDR3, as DNA: TGTACCATCTACACGGACGAGCAGTACTTC. The chain is built from TRBV6-5 and TRBJ2-7, with D unclear. The CDR3 extends over 10 amino acids. Germline V gives CDR1 MNHEY, CDR2 SVGAGI.

The genes are TRBV28 and TRBJ2-2; 8 nucleotides align to TRBD2. V lost 4 bases to trimming and J lost 3 bases; unmatched junction nucleotides: 13. CDR3 length: 18 residues. Germline CDR1 and CDR2: MDHEN and SYDVKM. DNA of the CDR3: TGTGCCAGCAGTTCTAAGGGACTAGGGGGATACGACACCGGGGAGCTGTTTTTT. Amino acid sequence: CASSSKGLGGYDTGELFF.

The chain links TRBV3-1 to TRBJ2-3; D is perhaps TRBD2 (6 bases). The CDR3 has 14 residues. Germline V gene data show CDR1 as LGHDT and CDR2 as YNNKEL (reference sequence). Deletions cut 3 bases from V and 3 bases from J, with 10 bases between. The CDR3 sequence: CASSHGGRTDTQYF. In DNA form, the CDR3 reads TGTGCCAGCAGCCATGGGGGGAGAACAGATACGCAGTATTTT.

The CDR3 spells CASSPIGGLTEAFF. CDR3 coding DNA: TGTGCCAGTAGTCCGATAGGGGGGCTCACTGAAGCTTTCTTT. V and J are TRBV19 and TRBJ1-1, with D maybe TRBD1 (6 bases). The CDR3 is made up of 14 amino acids. In germline, CDR1 is LNHDA, CDR2 SQIVND (reference sequence). V dropped 5 bases and J dropped 4 bases, with 14 bases sitting between them.

The rearrangement uses TRBV19 and TRBJ1-2; TRBD1 is a possible D gene (5 bases). The CDR3 is 13 amino acids. The germline V gene encodes CDR1 LNHDA and CDR2 SQIVND (reference sequence). V was clipped by 6 bases and J by 13 bases, with 21 bases between them. CDR3 in amino acids: CASRADSLTSCTF. The CDR3 DNA is TGTGCCAGTAGGGCCGACAGCCTTACCAGCTGCACCTTC.

The chain links TRBV12-3 or TRBV12-4 to TRBJ2-7, with a possible D match to TRBD1 (6 bases). Trimming took 6 bases from V and 1 from J, leaving 16 bases between them. The CDR3 is 15 amino acids. The CDR3 nucleotides read TGTGCCAGCAGATTGGACAGTTTGGGGTCCTACGAGCAGTACTTC. Translation: CASRLDSLGSYEQYF.

This clonotype was observed many times. The chain carries TRBV12-3 or TRBV12-4 and TRBJ1-3; D unclear. V lost 6 bases, J lost 7 bases, and 13 bases lay in between. CDR3 size: 13 residues. The DNA for the CDR3 is TGTGCCAGCAGCTCGGTCGACGGTAACACCATATATTTT. Amino acid sequence: CASSSVDGNTIYF.

Regarding this clonotype: This sequence may be a read error, since a much larger clone differs from it by one base. Here the CDR3 omits its conserved ending phenylalanine or tryptophan, so a read error is the likely source. The chain combines TRBV27 with TRBJ2-3, with D possibly matching TRBD2 (6 bases). This CDR3 spans 15 amino acids. Trimming removed 5 bases at V and 4 bases at J, with 16 bases between. Germline-derived CDR1 and CDR2 are MNHEY and SMNVEV (reference sequence). CDR3 in amino acids: CASSDGLAVADTQYL. CDR3 nucleotide sequence: TGTGCCAGCAGTGACGGTTTAGCGGTGGCAGATACGCAGTATCTT.

As to this clonotype: With a much larger clone just one base away, this may be a read error. This sequence joins TRBV15 and TRBJ2-3, with a possible D match to TRBD1 (6 bases). The CDR3 loop spans 15 amino acids. The V and J ends lost 6 bases and 2 bases respectively, with 15 bases between them. Germline CDR1 LNHNV, CDR2 YYDKDF (reference sequence). This CDR3 reads CATRPRQEFTDTQYF. In nucleotides, the CDR3 is TGTGCCACCAGACCGAGACAGGAGTTCACAGATACGCAGTATTTT.

This clonotype has at least ten counts. V is TRBV6-1 and J is TRBJ2-1; D call uncertain. The CDR3 is 13 residues long. Germline assignment: CDR1 MNHNS and CDR2 SASEGT. Trimming removed 7 bases from V and 6 bases from J, with 13 bases in between. Here the CDR3 reads CASTSRPPNEQFF. For the CDR3, the DNA is TGTGCCAGCACCTCGAGGCCACCCAATGAGCAGTTCTTC.

The rearrangement uses TRBV20-1 and TRBJ2-1; no clear D. This CDR3 has 16 residues. Germline assignment: CDR1 DFQATT and CDR2 SNEGSKA (reference sequence). V lost 0 bases, J lost 0 bases, and 12 bases lay in between. CDR3 residues: CSARDVTRSSYNEQFF. CDR3 nucleotides: TGCAGTGCTAGAGATGTGACAAGGAGCTCCTACAATGAGCAGTTCTTC.

Notes on this clonotype: A read error is possible here, since a much larger clone lies one base away. The genes are TRBV6-1 and TRBJ1-1; D remains ambiguous. V was pared by 7 bases and J by 7 bases, with 10 bases between. Germline-derived CDR1 and CDR2 are MNHNS and SASEGT. The CDR3 spans 11 residues. This CDR3 reads CASNQVFEAFF. The CDR3 DNA follows: TGTGCCAGCAACCAGGTGTTTGAAGCTTTCTTT.

The V call is TRBV27, the J call TRBJ2-5, with 8 positions matching TRBD2. V lost 5 bases to trimming and J lost 2 bases; unmatched junction nucleotides: 13. CDR1 and CDR2 from the germline V gene are MNHEY and SMNVEV (reference sequence). This CDR3 has 17 residues. CDR3 region: CASSHRGTRRTQETQYF. CDR3 nucleotide sequence: TGTGCCAGCAGTCACCGCGGGACTAGACGAACTCAAGAGACCCAGTACTTC.

The rearrangement links TRBV19 to TRBJ1-5; D perhaps matches TRBD1 (6 bases). Germline V gives CDR1 LNHDA, CDR2 SQIVND (reference sequence). The V end was cut by 3 bases, the J end by 3 bases, with 9 bases between. The CDR3 length is 14 residues. Here the CDR3 DNA reads TGTGCCAGTAGTATGAGGGACACCAATCAGCCCCAGCATTTT. It yields the protein CASSMRDTNQPQHF.

This rearrangement joins TRBV20-1 to TRBJ1-3; no definite D call. The CDR3 loop spans 14 amino acids. V lost 3 bases and J 0 bases, leaving 9 bases between the germline ends. In germline, CDR1 is DFQATT, CDR2 SNEGSKA (reference sequence). CDR3 DNA sequence: TGCAGTGCTAGGGACCTTAGCTCTGGAAACACCATATATTTT. This sequence encodes CSARDLSSGNTIYF.